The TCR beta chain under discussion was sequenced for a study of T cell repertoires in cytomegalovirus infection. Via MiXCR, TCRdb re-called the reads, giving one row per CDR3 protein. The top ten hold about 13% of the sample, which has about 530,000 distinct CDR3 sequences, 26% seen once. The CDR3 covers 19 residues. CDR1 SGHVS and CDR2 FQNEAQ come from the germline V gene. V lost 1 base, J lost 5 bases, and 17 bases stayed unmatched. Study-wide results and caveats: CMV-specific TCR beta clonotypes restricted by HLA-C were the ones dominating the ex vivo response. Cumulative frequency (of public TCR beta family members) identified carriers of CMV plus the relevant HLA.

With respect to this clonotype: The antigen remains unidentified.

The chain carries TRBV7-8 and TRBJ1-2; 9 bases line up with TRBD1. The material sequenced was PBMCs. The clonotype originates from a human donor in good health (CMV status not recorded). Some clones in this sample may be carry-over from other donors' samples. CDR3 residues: CASSLGGWTGDPKAYGYTF. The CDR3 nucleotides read TGTGCCAGCAGCTTAGGGGGTTGGACAGGGGACCCCAAGGCGTATGGCTACACCTTC.